Each of the 22 T cell receptor beta chains below was sequenced from the same sample in a study of shared clonotypes between healthy human individuals. TCRdb keeps only in-frame clones here, not all; method: immunoSEQ multiplex PCR. The data contain around 1,100,000 clones, around three quarters of them seen just once; the ten biggest clones take up 0.89%. Sequenced input: memory CD4+ T cells from PBMCs. The subset was: CD45RA-negative fraction. These receptors were obtained from a young man in good health. Some clones in this sample may be carry-over from other donors' samples.

This clone occurred once. CDR3 nucleotides: TGTGCCAGCAGCCCGGGGGGGGCCACCGGGGAGCTGTTTTTT. Translating it yields CASSPGGATGELFF. The chain joins TRBV7-2 to TRBJ2-2; the match to TRBD2 covers 8 bases. This CDR3 has 14 amino acids. The ends lost 5 bases at V and 4 bases at J; junction bases unmatched: 3. The germline CDR1 and CDR2 sequences are SGHTA and FQGNSA.

V and J are TRBV27 and TRBJ2-1, with 15 positions matching TRBD2. Looked up from germline, CDR1 is MNHEY and CDR2 is SMNVEV (reference sequence). V was pared by 2 bases and J by 5 bases, with 7 bases of the junction left unmatched. There are 18 residues in the CDR3. The CDR3, as DNA: TGTGCCAGCAGTTTAGGACTAGCGGGGGGGTTAGAGAACAATGAGCAGTTCTTC. Protein: CASSLGLAGGLENNEQFF.

The chain couples TRBV10-1 to TRBJ2-7; D remains unclear. Germline values: CDR1 WNHNN, CDR2 SYGVQD (reference sequence). The V end was cut by 2 bases, the J end by 6 bases, with 11 bases between. CDR3 size: 13 residues. The CDR3 coding sequence is TGCGCCAGCAGTGAGAGTCCGACCATCGAGCAGTACTTC. It is translated as CASSESPTIEQYF.

The V call is TRBV10-3, the J call TRBJ2-3, with 7 positions matching TRBD2. Germline CDR1 reads ENHRY; CDR2 reads SYGVKD. This CDR3 contains 16 residues. J lost 2 bases, V lost 4 bases, and 9 bases had no gene match. Here the CDR3 reads CAISGEGGSNTDTQYF. CDR3 nucleotide sequence: TGTGCCATCAGTGGAGAGGGCGGGAGCAACACAGATACGCAGTATTTT.

The genes are TRBV7-2 and TRBJ2-1, with a weak D call TRBD1 (7 bases). With 7 bases removed from V and 9 bases from J, the gap between germline ends came to 19 bases. Germline V gene lookup returns CDR1 SGHTA and CDR2 FQGNSA. The CDR3 is made up of 14 amino acids. The CDR3 loop is CASNPFPGGGEQFF. CDR3 coding DNA: TGTGCCAGCAACCCATTCCCAGGGGGAGGTGAGCAGTTCTTC.

The chain uses TRBV28 and TRBJ2-1; D might be TRBD1 or TRBD2, each matching 5 bases. Trimming took 3 bases from V and 8 from J, leaving 14 bases between them. In germline, CDR1 is MDHEN, CDR2 SYDVKM. The CDR3 spans 14 residues. The CDR3, as DNA: TGTGCCAGCAGTTTGGGACCCTCGGGCGATGAGCAGTTCTTC. Residues: CASSLGPSGDEQFF.

The chain has TRBV15 and TRBJ1-5; TRBD1 matches 8 bases. From germline, CDR1 is LNHNV and CDR2 YYDKDF (reference sequence). The CDR3 has 14 residues. With 4 bases clipped from V and 4 bases from J, the junction kept 3 bases outside the gene matches. The CDR3 loop reads CATSIRTGNQPQHF. CDR3 DNA: TGTGCCACCAGCATAAGGACAGGGAATCAGCCCCAGCATTTT.

The chain combines TRBV5-1 with TRBJ2-1; TRBD1 matches 8 bases. The V gene end was trimmed by 9 bases and the J gene end by 2 bases; junction bases not matched to a gene: 4. The CDR3 runs 13 residues. In germline, CDR1 is SGHRS, CDR2 YFSETQ. The DNA for the CDR3 is TGCGCCACCGGACAGGGAACCTACAATGAGCAGTTCTTC. It is translated as CATGQGTYNEQFF.

The chain recombines TRBV5-1 with TRBJ2-2, with no clear D. Trimming removed 0 bases from V and 6 bases from J, with 9 bases in between. Per germline, CDR1 SGHRS and CDR2 YFSETQ. The CDR3 spans 14 residues. CDR3 in amino acids: CASSLDPPPGELFF. For the CDR3, the DNA is TGCGCCAGCAGCTTGGACCCACCCCCCGGGGAGCTGTTTTTT.

CDR3 nucleotide sequence: TGTGCCAGCAGCTTAACGGGGCAGGGGGCTGTAAACACTGAAGCTTTCTTT. Its translation is CASSLTGQGAVNTEAFF. The gene calls are TRBV7-3 and TRBJ1-1; 8 bases agree with TRBD1. The germline V gene has CDR1 SGHTA and CDR2 FQGTGA. There are 17 residues in the CDR3. V lost 0 bases to trimming and J lost 2 bases; unmatched junction nucleotides: 8. Looking up the rest from reference TRBV7-3 and TRBJ1-1 gives the full variable domain: GAGVSQTPSNKVTEKGKYVELRCDPISGHTALYWYRQSLGQGPEFLIYFQGTGAADDSGLPNDRFFAVRPEGSVSTLKIQRTERGDSAVYLCASSLTGQGAVNTEAFFGQGTRLTVV.

Only one count was recorded for this clone. The chain recombines TRBV19 with TRBJ1-2, with D perhaps TRBD1 (5 bases). V was pared by 4 bases and J by 6 bases, with 9 bases between. This CDR3 comprises 12 residues. Germline CDR1 reads LNHDA; CDR2 reads SQIVND (reference sequence). CDR3 loop: CASSNQGDGYTF. The CDR3 nucleotides read TGTGCCAGTAGTAATCAGGGAGATGGCTACACCTTC.

This clone showed up just once. The rearrangement links TRBV11-2 to TRBJ2-7; D may be TRBD1 (6 bases). Trimming removed 3 bases at V and 0 bases at J, with 12 bases between. The CDR3 contains 15 residues. Germline CDR1 is SGHAT and CDR2 is FQNNGV. This chain's CDR3 is CASSFGQWSSYEQYF. The CDR3 DNA reads as TGTGCCAGCAGCTTCGGACAGTGGAGCTCCTACGAGCAGTACTTC.

This rearrangement joins TRBV13 to TRBJ2-2; TRBD2 aligns across 7 bases. This CDR3 comprises 18 residues. With 5 bases clipped from V and 0 bases from J, the junction kept 12 bases outside the gene matches. CDR1 and CDR2 (germline): PRHDT, FYEKMQ (reference sequence). CDR3 coding DNA: TGTGCCAGCAGCCGCCGACTAGCAGAGCTATCGAACACCGGGGAGCTGTTTTTT. It is translated as CASSRRLAELSNTGELFF.

J is TRBJ2-5 and V is TRBV7-6; D call uncertain. Germline assignment: CDR1 SGHVS and CDR2 FNYEAQ. The CDR3 extends over 12 amino acids. Trimming pared 5 bases from V and 5 bases from J, leaving 9 bases between. The CDR3 DNA reads as TGTGCCAGCAGCCGTAAAGGGGAGACCCAGTACTTC. Protein product: CASSRKGETQYF. Combining the CDR3 with reference TRBV7-6 and TRBJ2-5 gives the whole variable domain GAGVSQSPRYKVTKRGQDVALRCDPISGHVSLYWYRQALGQGPEFLTYFNYEAQQDKSGLPNDRFSAERPEGSISTLTIQRTEQRDSAMYRCASSRKGETQYFGPGTRLLVL.

The DNA for the CDR3 is TGTGCCAGTAGATCCAACTCCGGGGGGGCGACCGGGGAGCTGTTTTTT. Translated: CASRSNSGGATGELFF. This chain links TRBV19 with TRBJ2-2, with 8 bases that match TRBD2. Per germline, CDR1 LNHDA and CDR2 SQIVND (reference sequence). There are 16 residues in the CDR3. Trimming took 6 bases from V and 5 from J; bases not matched to a gene: 11.

This clone showed up just once. This sequence joins TRBV30 and TRBJ1-5; a weak D match, TRBD1 (6 bases). This CDR3 comprises 14 residues. The V gene lost 2 bases and the J gene lost 1 base, with 9 bases spanning the gap. CDR1 GTSNPN and CDR2 SVGIG come from the germline V gene (reference sequence). The chain's CDR3 is CAWSPQGSNQPQHF. In nucleotides, the CDR3 is TGTGCCTGGAGTCCACAGGGCAGCAATCAGCCCCAGCATTTT.

This sequence joins TRBV5-4 and TRBJ2-2; 12 bases match TRBD2. This CDR3 is built from 16 residues. The germline gives CDR1 SGHNT, CDR2 YYREEE (reference sequence). The V gene end was trimmed by 0 bases and the J gene end by 7 bases; junction bases not matched to a gene: 4. This chain's CDR3 is CASSLALAGGDGELFF. The CDR3 coding sequence is TGTGCCAGCAGCTTGGCGCTAGCGGGAGGGGACGGGGAGCTGTTTTTT.

The chain couples TRBV28 to TRBJ1-5; 9 bases agree with TRBD1. Germline V gene lookup returns CDR1 MDHEN and CDR2 SYDVKM. The J segment lost 4 bases and the V segment lost 2 bases, leaving 6 bases of the junction unmatched. This CDR3 has 16 amino acids. In DNA, the CDR3 is TGTGCCAGCAGTTTACTAGGACAGGGGAAGAATCAGCCCCAGCATTTT. This sequence encodes CASSLLGQGKNQPQHF.

The chain carries TRBV6-6 and TRBJ2-7; 7 bases line up with TRBD2. CDR3 length equals 15 residues. V lost 5 bases, J lost 6 bases, and 13 bases stayed unmatched. Germline lookup yields CDR1 MNHNY and CDR2 SVGAGI (reference sequence). CDR3 protein: CASSQALYSGGEQYF. The CDR3 nucleotides read TGTGCCAGCAGTCAAGCTCTATATTCGGGGGGCGAGCAGTACTTC.

About this clone itself: Other DNA sequences from this sample encode an identical CDR3 as well. The chain couples TRBV5-1 to TRBJ1-4; D is perhaps TRBD1 (5 bases). Trimming pared 2 bases from V and 8 bases from J, leaving 13 bases between. CDR1 is SGHRS, CDR2 YFSETQ, per germline. The CDR3 covers 14 residues. CDR3: CASSLGQGREKLFF. The CDR3 DNA is TGCGCCAGCAGCTTAGGGCAGGGTCGGGAAAAACTGTTTTTT.

The rearrangement joins TRBV7-9 to TRBJ2-5; tentative D call: TRBD1 (6 bases). The CDR3 is 15 residues long. Germline V lookup: CDR1 SEHNR, CDR2 FQNEAQ (reference sequence). Trimming stripped 5 bases from V and 4 bases from J, with 17 bases between. The CDR3 loop reads CASSPYTGFLETQYF. CDR3 DNA: TGTGCCAGCAGCCCCTACACAGGGTTCCTAGAGACCCAGTACTTC.

The chain recombines TRBV7-3 with TRBJ2-6, with 7 bases identical to TRBD1. This CDR3 region has 20 residues. Germline V CDR1 and CDR2: SGHTA, FQGTGA. With V trimmed by 5 bases and J by 0 bases, 16 bases remained unmatched. The chain's CDR3 is CASSPAPSGQILSGANVLTF. The CDR3 DNA reads as TGTGCCAGCAGCCCCGCCCCTTCGGGACAGATACTCTCTGGGGCCAACGTCCTGACTTTC.